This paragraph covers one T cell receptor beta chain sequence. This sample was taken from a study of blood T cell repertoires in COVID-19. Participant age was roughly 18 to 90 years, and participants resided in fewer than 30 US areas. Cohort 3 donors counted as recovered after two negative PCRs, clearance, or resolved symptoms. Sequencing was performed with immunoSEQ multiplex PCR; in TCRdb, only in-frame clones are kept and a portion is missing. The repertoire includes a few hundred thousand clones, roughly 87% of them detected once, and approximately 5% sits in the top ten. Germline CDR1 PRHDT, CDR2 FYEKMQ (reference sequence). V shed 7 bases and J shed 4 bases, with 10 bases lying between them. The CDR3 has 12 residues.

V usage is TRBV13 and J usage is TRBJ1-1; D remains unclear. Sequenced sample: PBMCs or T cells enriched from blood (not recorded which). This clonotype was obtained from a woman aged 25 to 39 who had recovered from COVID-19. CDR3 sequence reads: CASTWRGTEAFF. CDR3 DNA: TGTGCCAGCACCTGGCGGGGCACTGAAGCTTTCTTT.